These T cell receptor beta chains were read from a single sample in a study of T cell repertoires in cytomegalovirus infection. MiXCR, applied by TCRdb to the reads, yields one record per CDR3 protein. The top ten hold 12% to 15% of the sample, which has around 450,000 distinct CDR3 sequences, roughly 30% seen once. What was sequenced was PBMCs. These receptors were collected from a human donor in good health (CMV status not recorded). Some clones in this sample may be carry-over from other donors' samples. The CDR3 runs from the conserved cysteine through the conserved F or W. The D gene is left open where the match is weak. Size is stated for part of the rows, as once, few or many counts, or as a class when the clone is expanded.

>TRBJ1-2|TRBV11-2|-|TRBD1
TGTGCCAGCAGCTGGGGGACAGCCTATGGCTACACCTTC
CASSWGTAYGYTF
>TRBJ2-7|TRBV7-2|many|-
TGTGCCAGCAGCCCAAAGGGGCCGTCTTACGAGCAGTACTTC
CASSPKGPSYEQYF
>TRBJ1-6|TRBV2|few|-
TGTGCCAGCAGTTCGGACCGGTTGGGTTCACCCCTCCACTTT
CASSSDRLGSPLHF
>TRBJ2-3|TRBV18|-|TRBD2
TGTGCCAGCTCAACCCTTGGGGACTACGGCACAGATACGCAGTATTTT
CASSTLGDYGTDTQYF
>TRBJ1-5|TRBV28|-|TRBD1
TGTGCCAGCACCCTAACAGGGGACATCTTCTGTCCCCAGCATTTT
CASTLTGDIFCPQHF
>TRBJ2-1|TRBV2|-|TRBD2
TGTGCCAGCAGCGATGTAGCGGGGCAAGACAATGAGCAGTTCTTC
CASSDVAGQDNEQFF
>TRBJ1-5|TRBV12-3/TRBV12-4|many|-
TGTGCCAGCAGTTTAGCGTTTAGTAATCAGCCCCAGCATTTT
CASSLAFSNQPQHF
>TRBJ2-5|TRBV4-1|-|-
TGCGCCAGCAGCCAAGGGGGACTGGAAGAGACCCAGTACTTC
CASSQGGLEETQYF
>TRBJ1-1|TRBV5-1|few|-
TGCGCCAGCAGCTTGAGGAGAGGGGGGGACACTGAAGCTTTCTTT
CASSLRRGGDTEAFF
>TRBJ1-1|TRBV6-1|many|-
TGTGCCAGCAGTGATTTATACCGGGTGAACACTGAAGCTTTCTTT
CASSDLYRVNTEAFF
>TRBJ2-1|TRBV5-4|once|-
TGTGCCAGCAGCCCCCCTGAAGTCAGCTACAATGAGCAGTTCTTC
CASSPPEVSYNEQFF
>TRBJ2-7|TRBV2|-|-
TGTGCCAGCACGACTAGCTACGAGCAGTACTTC
CASTTSYEQYF
>TRBJ2-1|TRBV7-6|many|TRBD2
TGTGCCAGCAGCTTAGAACTAGCGGACTCCTACAATGAGCAGTTCTTC
CASSLELADSYNEQFF
>TRBJ2-1|TRBV20-1|-|-
TGCAGTCCCTGGTCTCCCGGGACCCGGAAACCCAATGAGCAGTTCTTC
CSPWSPGTRKPNEQFF
>TRBJ1-1|TRBV7-6|-|-
TGTGCCAGCAGCGCGTCCGCGGAGGTCGCGGCTTTCTTT
CASSASAEVAAFF
>TRBJ2-5|TRBV15|-|-
TGTGCCACCAGCAGCGGGGACAAAAGCCAAGAGACCCAGTACTTC
CATSSGDKSQETQYF
>TRBJ2-7|TRBV5-6|few|TRBD1
TGTGCCAGCAGCTTGGGCTGGACAGGGGAAGGCGAGCAGTACTTC
CASSLGWTGEGEQYF
>TRBJ2-7|TRBV20-1|few|TRBD2
TGCAGTGCTAGAGTAGCGGGGGACCAAGACGAGCAGTACTTC
CSARVAGDQDEQYF
>TRBJ2-2|TRBV18|-|-
TGTGCCAGCTCACCACTGTACCCCACCCCGAACACCGGGGAGCTGTTTTTT
CASSPLYPTPNTGELFF
>TRBJ1-6|TRBV2|few|-
TGTGCCAGCAGTGAGGCCAGGGGCCGGACGTCCTATAATTCACCCCTCCACTTT
CASSEARGRTSYNSPLHF
>TRBJ1-2|TRBV28|once|-
TGTGCCACCGACGGAGCCCACTATGGCTACACCTTC
CATDGAHYGYTF
>TRBJ2-1|TRBV19|few|-
TGTGCCAGTAGTGGCAGCCCAGGGGTCCTATACAATGAGCAGTTCTTC
CASSGSPGVLYNEQFF
>TRBJ2-2|TRBV7-6|many|-
TGTGCCAGCAGCCTAACTTGGGAGACAGAGACCGGGGAGCTGTTTTTT
CASSLTWETETGELFF
>TRBJ2-1|TRBV20-1|once|TRBD2
TGCAGTGCTAGAGGGGTAGCGGGGGGGCCTTTTTCCTACAATGAGCAGTTCTTC
CSARGVAGGPFSYNEQFF
>TRBJ1-5|TRBV12-3/TRBV12-4|-|-
TGTGCCAGCAGTTTCGTGCATACCAATCAGCCCCAGCATTTT
CASSFVHTNQPQHF
>TRBJ2-3|TRBV12-3/TRBV12-4|many|-
TGTGCCAGCAGTTTGAATGCCTTGAGCACAGATACGCAGTATTTT
CASSLNALSTDTQYF
>TRBJ2-1|TRBV4-3|-|-
TGCGCCAGCAGCCAAGGCAGAGGGGGGGCCTACAATGAGCAGTTCTTC
CASSQGRGGAYNEQFF
>TRBJ2-2|TRBV7-9|-|-
TGTGCCAGCAGCTTATTGAGGGGACATGGTCACACCGGGGAGCTGTTTTTT
CASSLLRGHGHTGELFF
>TRBJ2-2|TRBV28|-|TRBD1
TGTGCCAGCAGTCCAACAGGGGTCGGCGGGGAGCTGTTTTTT
CASSPTGVGGELFF
>TRBJ2-5|TRBV6-1|few|TRBD1
TGTGCCAGCAGTCTGACAGGGGTCAAGAAGACCCAGTACTTC
CASSLTGVKKTQYF
>TRBJ1-1|TRBV3-1|-|-
TGTGCCAGCAGCCAAGATCACAGGGTGAGAGTCACTGAAGCTTTCTTT
CASSQDHRVRVTEAFF
>TRBJ2-5|TRBV7-9|few|-
TGTGCCAGCAGCTTCGGCAGGGAAGAGACCCAGTACTTC
CASSFGREETQYF
>TRBJ2-2|TRBV7-6|-|-
TGTGCCAGCAGCCAATGGACGGGGAACACCGGGGAGCTGTTTTTT
CASSQWTGNTGELFF
>TRBJ1-2|TRBV6-8|-|TRBD1
TGTGCCAGCAGTTACGGGACAGGGAGTGAGTTGGGCGGCTACACCTTC
CASSYGTGSELGGYTF
>TRBJ2-7|TRBV7-9|many|-
TGTGCCAGCAGCATGGACGGCTACGAGCAGTACTTC
CASSMDGYEQYF
>TRBJ2-6|TRBV20-1|few|-
TGCAGTGCTACGGGGACTTTTCTAGATGGGGCCAACGTCCTGACTTTC
CSATGTFLDGANVLTF
>TRBJ2-7|TRBV2|-|-
TGTGCCAGCAGCTCCTACATGGGCCCAAACTACGAGCAGTACTTC
CASSSYMGPNYEQYF
>TRBJ1-3|TRBV30|-|-
TGTGCCTGGAGTAAAATCAACTCTGGAAACACCATATATTTT
CAWSKINSGNTIYF
>TRBJ2-2|TRBV6-1|-|TRBD1
TGTGCCAGCAGTGAAAGCAGGGGGCGGGCCGGGGAGCTGTTTTTT
CASSESRGRAGELFF
>TRBJ1-4|TRBV20-1|-|TRBD1
TGCAGTGCCACACCTCCGGGACAGAATGAAAAACTGTTTTTT
CSATPPGQNEKLFF
>TRBJ1-2|TRBV12-3/TRBV12-4|few|TRBD1
TGTGCCAGCAGCCCGGGATCGGACAGGAAGAACTATGGCTACACCTTC
CASSPGSDRKNYGYTF
>TRBJ2-3|TRBV7-8|many|TRBD1
TGTGCCAGCAGCTTTCCACAGGGGATGGGCACAGATACGCAGTATTTT
CASSFPQGMGTDTQYF
>TRBJ2-1|TRBV2|-|TRBD2
TGTGCCAGCATCGCGGGGGGGCTAAATGAGCAGTTCTTC
CASIAGGLNEQFF
>TRBJ2-3|TRBV29-1|few|-
TGCAGCGTTGAAGGAGAGGGCCTTACCGGTAATACGCAGTATTTT
CSVEGEGLTGNTQYF
>TRBJ1-4|TRBV2|-|-
TGTGCCAGCAGGGCGCAGTGGGCAGGCGAAAAACTGTTTTTT
CASRAQWAGEKLFF
>TRBJ2-5|TRBV7-9|many|TRBD2
TGTGCCAGCAGCCACCAACGACGGGGGGAAGAGACCCAGTACTTC
CASSHQRRGEETQYF
>TRBJ1-6|TRBV4-2|-|-
TGTGCCAGCAGCGGGGGGGACTCACCCCTCCACTTT
CASSGGDSPLHF
>TRBJ2-1|TRBV18|-|-
TGTGCCAGCTCACCACCTGTGCGGCTCAATGAGCAGTTCTTC
CASSPPVRLNEQFF
>TRBJ2-7|TRBV7-9|few|-
TGTGCCAGCAGCTTAGGGCCCCCGGCCTACGAGCAGTACTTC
CASSLGPPAYEQYF
>TRBJ2-1|TRBV7-3|few|-
TGTGCCAGCAGCTTACGCCGGGTAGAAGGGGATGAGCAGTTCTTC
CASSLRRVEGDEQFF
>TRBJ1-5|TRBV7-6|-|TRBD1
TGTACCAGCAGCTCGGGGACAGGCAATCAGCCCCAGCATTTT
CTSSSGTGNQPQHF
>TRBJ2-7|TRBV14|-|-
TGTGCCAGCAGCCACCCGGGCGAGGCCCAGCAGTACTTC
CASSHPGEAQQYF
>TRBJ1-5|TRBV20-1|once|-
TGCAGTGCTAGCTGGAACACAGGGTCGATATCTCAGCCCCAGCATTTT
CSASWNTGSISQPQHF
>TRBJ2-7|TRBV5-3|few|-
TGTGCCAGCAGCTTAATGGATTTAGAGCCCTACGAGCAGTACTTC
CASSLMDLEPYEQYF
>TRBJ2-7|TRBV4-2|-|TRBD2
TGTGCCAGCAGCGGGCTAGCGGGGACCTACGAGCAGTACTTC
CASSGLAGTYEQYF
>TRBJ2-1|TRBV6-1|many|-
TGTGCCAGCCAGATTTCCTCGGAAGCCGTCCACAATGAGCAGTTCTTC
CASQISSEAVHNEQFF
>TRBJ2-7|TRBV20-1|-|-
TGCAGTGCCCCCCCGGGGGGCGCGTCCTACGAGCAGTACTTC
CSAPPGGASYEQYF
>TRBJ2-2|TRBV6-5|few|-
TGTGCCAGCAGTTACTCGGGGGAGAGGAACACCGGGGAGCTGTTTTTT
CASSYSGERNTGELFF
>TRBJ1-5|TRBV12-3/TRBV12-4|many|-
TGTGCCAGCACTGTAGGGAGTAATCAGCCCCAGCATTTT
CASTVGSNQPQHF
>TRBJ1-2|TRBV6-1|-|TRBD1
TGTGCCAGCAGAGTACAGGGGGAGTCGTTTATCTATGGCTACACCTTC
CASRVQGESFIYGYTF